What follows are 30 T cell receptor beta chains derived from one specimen sequenced in a study of graft-versus-host responses after intestinal transplantation. The protocol was immunoSEQ multiplex PCR, while the TCRdb copy is restricted to in-frame clones and leaves out a portion. In the table there are fewer than 30,000 clones, approximately 85% of which are singletons. Sequenced here: PBMCs, sampled roughly 69 weeks after intestinal transplant. These receptors originate from a human patient who received an intestinal transplant, so some T cells may come from the graft donor.

V gene TRBV11-2 combines with J gene TRBJ2-7; TRBD1 is a possible D gene (6 bases). V was cut by 5 bases and J by 5 bases, with 10 bases left in between. The CDR3 is 12 residues long. Germline V gene sequence: CDR1 SGHAT, CDR2 FQNNGV. The CDR3 here is CASSLAGDEQYF. The CDR3 nucleotides are TGTGCCAGCAGCCTTGCAGGGGACGAGCAGTACTTC. Filled out from reference TRBV11-2 and TRBJ2-7, the complete variable domain reads EAGVAQSPRYKIIEKRQSVAFWCNPISGHATLYWYQQILGQGPKLLIQFQNNGVVDDSQLPKDRFSAERLKGVDSTLKIQPAKLEDSAVYLCASSLAGDEQYFGPGTRLTVT.

This chain uses TRBV4-1 with TRBJ1-5; possibly TRBD1 for D (5 bases). Trimming stripped 0 bases from V and 1 base from J, with 13 bases between. The CDR3 sequence is 17 residues long. Germline assignment: CDR1 MGHRA and CDR2 YSYEKL. The CDR3: CASSQDTGGGSNQPQHF. CDR3 DNA: TGCGCCAGCAGCCAAGATACGGGGGGAGGGAGCAATCAGCCCCAGCATTTT.

This clone appeared once. The V call is TRBV27, the J call TRBJ1-4, with D unclear. Germline V CDR1 and CDR2: MNHEY, SMNVEV (reference sequence). The CDR3 is made up of 14 amino acids. Trimming took 6 bases from V and 7 from J, leaving 15 bases between them. CDR3 nucleotide sequence: TGTGCCAGCAGCAGCCTTGTGGGGTTTGAAAAACTGTTTTTT. Amino acids: CASSSLVGFEKLFF.

The CDR3 sequence is CASSELASRETQYF. The CDR3 nucleotides read TGTGCCAGCAGTGAATTGGCTTCCCGGGAGACCCAGTACTTC. The chain is built from TRBV25-1 and TRBJ2-5; D unclear. V lost 1 base to trimming and J lost 5 bases, with 11 bases between them. The V gene's germline CDR1 is MGHDK and CDR2 SYGVNS. This CDR3 comprises 14 residues.

V is TRBV13 and J is TRBJ2-5; D is unclear. This CDR3 contains 13 residues. Trimming took 2 bases from V and 4 from J, leaving 8 bases between them. The germline V gene has CDR1 PRHDT and CDR2 FYEKMQ (reference sequence). CDR3 amino acids: CASSLIPRETQYF. The CDR3 DNA sequence: TGTGCCAGCAGCTTAATCCCCCGAGAGACCCAGTACTTC.

The chain links TRBV4-1 to TRBJ2-1, with TRBD2 matching over 8 bases. Germline V CDR1 and CDR2: MGHRA, YSYEKL. V shed 2 bases, J shed 9 bases, and the junction held 9 bases outside the gene matches. The CDR3 consists of 15 residues. The CDR3 coding sequence is TGCGCCAGCAGCCAATCCAGCGGGAGATCGGGTGAGCAGTTCTTC. This codes for CASSQSSGRSGEQFF.

This chain connects TRBV6-1 to TRBJ2-1; tentative D call: TRBD2 (7 bases). V was shortened by 6 bases and J by 9 bases, with 15 bases between the two germline ends. CDR1 and CDR2 (germline): MNHNS, SASEGT. CDR3 length equals 13 residues. The CDR3 DNA reads as TGTGCCAGCAGGGCGGGGGCCTGGGGTGAGCAGTTCTTC. This encodes CASRAGAWGEQFF.

The rearrangement links TRBV5-1 to TRBJ2-5; 7 bases line up with TRBD1. The CDR3 consists of 16 residues. Per the germline V gene, CDR1 is SGHRS and CDR2 is YFSETQ. V shed 5 bases and J 5 bases; nucleotides not matched to a gene: 15. The CDR3 DNA sequence: TGCGCCAGCAGGCCTGCCCTTACTGGGACAGAGGAGACCCAGTACTTC. Protein sequence: CASRPALTGTEETQYF. Based on the CDR3 plus reference TRBV5-1 and TRBJ2-5, the full variable domain is KAGVTQTPRYLIKTRGQQVTLSCSPISGHRSVSWYQQTPGQGLQFLFEYFSETQRNKGNFPGRFSGRQFSNSRSEMNVSTLELGDSALYLCASRPALTGTEETQYFGPGTRLLVL.

The gene calls are TRBV4-2 and TRBJ2-5; no definite D call. The CDR3 sequence is 14 residues long. Deletions cut 0 bases from V and 5 bases from J, with 10 bases between. Germline V gene lookup returns CDR1 LGHNA and CDR2 YNFKEQ. The DNA for the CDR3 is TGTGCCAGCAGCCAAGATCTTCAATGGGAGACCCAGTACTTC. Its translation: CASSQDLQWETQYF.

The chain carries TRBV5-8 and TRBJ2-1, with 7 bases that match TRBD2. The CDR3 consists of 15 residues. After removal of 4 bases from V and 5 bases from J, the junction contained 9 bases not matched to a gene. Germline-derived CDR1 and CDR2 are SGHTS and YDEGEE. The DNA of the CDR3 is TGTGCCAGCAGCCCCCGGGACCGGGGGGACAATGAGCAGTTCTTC. Amino acids: CASSPRDRGDNEQFF. The complete variable domain, with remaining parts taken from reference TRBV5-8 and TRBJ2-1, reads EAGVTQSPTHLIKTRGQQATLRCSPISGHTSVYWYQQALGLGLQFLLWYDEGEERNRGNFPPRFSGRQFPNYSSELNVNALELEDSALYLCASSPRDRGDNEQFFGPGTRLTVL.

This clone was observed a single time. This chain links TRBV28 with TRBJ2-3; 8 bases are shared with TRBD2. This CDR3 contains 20 residues. From germline, CDR1 is MDHEN and CDR2 SYDVKM. V was clipped by 5 bases and J by 4 bases; unmatched bases: 23. The CDR3 reads CASSRPLGLAGGRTADTQYF. CDR3 coding DNA: TGTGCCAGCAGTCGGCCGTTGGGGCTAGCGGGCGGGCGAACCGCAGATACGCAGTATTTT.

The rearrangement uses TRBV6-1 and TRBJ1-2; D unresolved. Trimming stripped 3 bases from V and 4 bases from J, with 9 bases between. Germline V CDR1 and CDR2: MNHNS, SASEGT. The CDR3 sequence is 13 residues long. The CDR3 region is CASSDGPGYGYTF. The CDR3 DNA sequence: TGTGCCAGCAGTGACGGACCGGGCTATGGCTACACCTTC.

Only a few counts were recorded for this clone. J is TRBJ2-7 and V is TRBV6-5; D gene ambiguous. The CDR3 covers 16 residues. V was cut by 2 bases and J by 6 bases, with 20 bases left in between. CDR1 is MNHEY, CDR2 SVGAGI, per germline. In DNA form, the CDR3 reads TGTGCCAGCAGTTACGGGCTCTTGTCGGTGGGCGCCGAGCAGTACTTC. As protein: CASSYGLLSVGAEQYF.

This chain uses TRBV19 with TRBJ2-7; 10 bases map to TRBD1. Trimming at V came to 4 bases and at J to 4 bases, leaving 1 base not matched to a gene. The germline CDR1 and CDR2 sequences are LNHDA and SQIVND (reference sequence). This CDR3 is built from 13 residues. The CDR3 reads CASSRQGAYEQYF. Written as DNA, the CDR3 is TGTGCCAGTAGTAGACAGGGGGCGTACGAGCAGTACTTC.

For the CDR3, the DNA is TGTGCCAGCAGCGGGACAGGTCCCACTGAAGCTTTCTTT. Translated, it gives CASSGTGPTEAFF. V is TRBV6-6 and J is TRBJ1-1; 8 bases are a match to TRBD1. The V and J ends lost 6 bases and 4 bases, in that order; junction bases with no gene match: 4. This CDR3 is 13 amino acids long. Germline V lookup: CDR1 MNHNY, CDR2 SVGAGI (reference sequence).

This clone was found a few times. The chain is built from TRBV6-5 and TRBJ2-4; D is perhaps TRBD2 (6 bases). CDR1 MNHEY and CDR2 SVGAGI come from the germline V gene. This CDR3 is built from 14 residues. V lost 2 bases and J lost 5, with 10 bases in between. The CDR3, as DNA: TGTGCCAGCAGTTACGGGTGGGGGGAAAACATTCAGTACTTC. Protein sequence: CASSYGWGENIQYF.

This clone showed up just once. V and J are TRBV13 and TRBJ2-7; 9 positions agree with TRBD1. J gave up 4 bases and V 5 bases, and 12 bases lay outside the gene matches. The CDR3 sequence is 16 residues long. Germline V gene data show CDR1 as PRHDT and CDR2 as FYEKMQ (reference sequence). As DNA, the CDR3 is TGTGCCAGCAGCGTCTCCTCCGGGACAGGGTCATACGAGCAGTACTTC. Translation gives CASSVSSGTGSYEQYF. Full variable domain (remainder filled in from reference TRBV13 and TRBJ2-7): AAGVIQSPRHLIKEKRETATLKCYPIPRHDTVYWYQQGPGQDPQFLISFYEKMQSDKGSIPDRFSAQQFSDYHSELNMSSLELGDSALYFCASSVSSGTGSYEQYFGPGTRLTVT.

This rearrangement joins TRBV18 to TRBJ2-2; tentatively, D is TRBD1 (5 bases). V was shortened by 4 bases and J by 7 bases, with 16 bases between the two germline ends. This CDR3 is built from 15 residues. Germline V lookup: CDR1 KGHSH, CDR2 LQKENI. DNA for the CDR3: TGTGCCAGCTCACTTCAGGGTAGAACTTTCGGGGAGCTGTTTTTT. It encodes CASSLQGRTFGELFF.

The chain is built from TRBV19 and TRBJ1-5; D gene unclear. This CDR3 is 11 amino acids long. Germline V lookup: CDR1 LNHDA, CDR2 SQIVND (reference sequence). V shed 4 bases and J shed 11 bases, with 9 bases lying between them. The CDR3 reads CASSTPGAQHF. The CDR3 DNA is TGTGCCAGTAGTACCCCTGGGGCCCAGCATTTT.

On this clone: This CDR3 is also generated by other DNA sequences in the sample. The rearrangement uses TRBV19 and TRBJ2-6, with D tentatively TRBD1 (7 bases). V lost 3 bases and J lost 0, with 21 bases in between. There are 20 residues in the CDR3. Germline CDR1 and CDR2: LNHDA and SQIVND (reference sequence). This CDR3 reads CASSIRGAGRALSGANVLTF. CDR3 nucleotides: TGTGCCAGTAGTATCAGGGGGGCAGGGCGGGCCCTCTCTGGGGCCAACGTCCTGACTTTC.

The chain couples TRBV2 to TRBJ1-6; D is unresolved. The CDR3 loop spans 13 amino acids. Looked up from germline, CDR1 is SNHLY and CDR2 is FYNNEI. Deletions cut 3 bases from V and 7 bases from J, with 7 bases between. The CDR3 DNA follows: TGTGCCAGCAGTGACGGTAGGAATTCACCCCTCCACTTT. It encodes CASSDGRNSPLHF. The variable domain in full, completed from reference TRBV2 and TRBJ1-6, reads EPEVTQTPSHQVTQMGQEVILRCVPISNHLYFYWYRQILGQKVEFLVSFYNNEISEKSEIFDDQFSVERPDGSNFTLKIRSTKLEDSAMYFCASSDGRNSPLHFGNGTRLTVT.

This sequence joins TRBV5-1 and TRBJ2-6, with D possibly being TRBD1 (5 bases). V was trimmed by 0 bases and J by 2 bases, leaving 9 bases between them. This CDR3 has 16 residues. Germline assignment: CDR1 SGHRS and CDR2 YFSETQ. The CDR3 region is CASSLAQTAGANVLTF. The CDR3 DNA sequence: TGCGCCAGCAGCTTGGCCCAGACAGCTGGGGCCAACGTCCTGACTTTC.

The V call is TRBV7-3, the J call TRBJ1-2; a weak D match, TRBD1 (6 bases). The CDR3 runs to 13 residues. The V end was cut by 5 bases, the J end by 4 bases, with 11 bases between. Germline values: CDR1 SGHTA, CDR2 FQGTGA. CDR3 protein: CASSPGQSYGYTF. The CDR3 bases are TGTGCCAGCAGCCCCGGACAGTCCTATGGCTACACCTTC. The full variable domain, its missing parts supplied by reference TRBV7-3 and TRBJ1-2, is GAGVSQTPSNKVTEKGKYVELRCDPISGHTALYWYRQSLGQGPEFLIYFQGTGAADDSGLPNDRFFAVRPEGSVSTLKIQRTERGDSAVYLCASSPGQSYGYTFGSGTRLTVV.

About this clone itself: Different DNA sequences within this sample yield the same CDR3. J is TRBJ1-4 and V is TRBV30, with D perhaps matching TRBD1 (6 bases). CDR3 length: 11 residues. V dropped 5 bases and J dropped 10 bases, with 11 bases sitting between them. Germline V lookup: CDR1 GTSNPN, CDR2 SVGIG (reference sequence). Written as DNA, the CDR3 is TGTGCCTGGGGTGACAGGAGAAAACTGTTTTTT. Translation gives CAWGDRRKLFF.

The chain joins TRBV14 to TRBJ1-4; D might be TRBD1 (6 bases). The CDR3 has 18 residues. V was cut by 0 bases and J by 0 bases, with 14 bases left in between. CDR1 is SGHDN and CDR2 is FVKESK in the germline V gene. The CDR3 protein is CASSQEDRSQATNEKLFF. The CDR3 DNA follows: TGTGCCAGCAGCCAAGAGGACAGAAGTCAAGCAACTAATGAAAAACTGTTTTTT.

The genes are TRBV5-1 and TRBJ2-7; the D is unclear. CDR1 and CDR2 (germline): SGHRS, YFSETQ. V was cut by 1 base and J by 2 bases, with 7 bases left in between. This CDR3 has 13 residues. The CDR3 region is CASSLTAAYEQYF. The DNA of the CDR3 is TGCGCCAGCAGCTTGACAGCCGCCTACGAGCAGTACTTC.

V gene TRBV28 combines with J gene TRBJ2-3; 10 bases are shared with TRBD2. Germline lookup yields CDR1 MDHEN and CDR2 SYDVKM. The CDR3 covers 16 residues. The trim removed 7 bases at V and 5 bases at J, leaving 12 bases unmatched. The CDR3, as DNA: TGTGCCAGCACTTGGGGGCTAGCGGGAGTTGGAGATACGCAGTATTTT. Protein: CASTWGLAGVGDTQYF.

V gene TRBV5-1 combines with J gene TRBJ2-5; 14 nucleotides match TRBD2. The V gene end was trimmed by 3 bases and the J gene end by 1 base; junction bases not matched to a gene: 11. This CDR3 region has 19 residues. The V gene's germline CDR1 is SGHRS and CDR2 YFSETQ. In nucleotides, the CDR3 is TGCGCCAGCAGCTCCCCTGGGACTAGCGGGAGCGAGGGCCAAGAGACCCAGTACTTC. Its translation is CASSSPGTSGSEGQETQYF.

The chain couples TRBV6-5 to TRBJ2-1; TRBD2 might be the D (6 bases). Trimming took 4 bases from V and 13 from J, leaving 14 bases between them. In germline, CDR1 is MNHEY, CDR2 SVGAGI. The length of the CDR3 is 12 residues. CDR3 sequence (DNA): TGTGCCAGCAGTTCCCGACTAGAAGACCAGTTCTTC. Its translation is CASSSRLEDQFF.

V is TRBV29-1 and J is TRBJ2-5, with 11 bases lining up with TRBD2. Trimming removed 7 bases from V and 0 bases from J; junction bases left unmatched: 7. Germline-derived CDR1 and CDR2 are SQVTM and ANQGSEA. The CDR3 consists of 15 residues. CDR3 amino acids: CSEKGTSGYQETQYF. The CDR3 DNA follows: TGCAGCGAGAAAGGGACTAGCGGTTACCAAGAGACCCAGTACTTC.